These 14 T cell receptor beta chains share one sample of origin, sequenced in a study of cytomegalovirus exposure and HLA in healthy donors. Clones were read by immunoSEQ multiplex PCR, and TCRdb kept only the in-frame ones, dropping some. The repertoire holds hundreds of thousands of clones, with roughly 87% as singletons. Sequenced sample: PBMCs. The receptors here all came from a man aged 18 to 30 in good health and CMV-seropositive.

This clone was observed a few times. The rearrangement joins TRBV14 to TRBJ1-2, with D perhaps TRBD1 (5 bases). This CDR3 has 13 amino acids. The V and J ends lost 1 base and 8 bases respectively, with 11 bases between them. Germline-derived CDR1 and CDR2 are SGHDN and FVKESK. CDR3 amino acids: CASSQAPGLGYTF. The DNA for the CDR3 is TGTGCCAGCAGCCAAGCCCCAGGGTTGGGCTACACCTTC.

This clone was seen a single time. The V call is TRBV7-9, the J call TRBJ2-5; D could derive from TRBD1 or TRBD2 (5 bases each). Looked up from germline, CDR1 is SEHNR and CDR2 is FQNEAQ (reference sequence). Trimming pared 5 bases from V and 1 base from J, leaving 14 bases between. This CDR3 spans 15 amino acids. The CDR3 sequence is CASSPTRDAQETQYF. CDR3 bases: TGTGCCAGCAGCCCCACTCGGGACGCCCAAGAGACCCAGTACTTC.

This chain connects TRBV2 to TRBJ2-3; D might be TRBD2 (6 bases). The germline V gene has CDR1 SNHLY and CDR2 FYNNEI. CDR3 length equals 16 residues. V gave up 5 bases and J gave up 1 base, with 16 bases separating them. CDR3 nucleotides: TGTGCCAGCAGTCCCACCCGGGGAGGAGGCACAGATACGCAGTATTTT. Translating it yields CASSPTRGGGTDTQYF.

The chain couples TRBV27 to TRBJ1-1; TRBD1 matches 7 bases. J gave up 1 base and V 4 bases, and 6 bases lay outside the gene matches. CDR1 MNHEY and CDR2 SMNVEV come from the germline V gene (reference sequence). The length of the CDR3 is 15 residues. CDR3 bases: TGTGCCAGCAGTTCCTACCGACAGGGGAACACTGAAGCTTTCTTT. Protein product: CASSSYRQGNTEAFF.

The V and J genes are TRBV5-1 and TRBJ2-7, with 7 bases fitting TRBD1. Germline values: CDR1 SGHRS, CDR2 YFSETQ. Germline trimming cut 0 bases from V and 7 bases from J; bases unmatched to any gene: 7. The CDR3 consists of 14 residues. The CDR3: CASSLAMRGREQYF. The CDR3 nucleotides are TGCGCCAGCAGCTTGGCCATGAGGGGGCGAGAGCAGTACTTC.

The genes are TRBV28 and TRBJ1-1; D is undetermined. The V gene lost 7 bases and the J gene lost 6 bases, with 9 bases spanning the gap. CDR1 is MDHEN and CDR2 is SYDVKM in the germline V gene. The CDR3 sequence is 11 residues long. The CDR3 nucleotides are TGTGCCAGCAATAGGATCTCTGAAGCTTTCTTT. Translation gives CASNRISEAFF.

The chain links TRBV2 to TRBJ1-5; D is unclear. CDR1 is SNHLY, CDR2 FYNNEI, per germline. This CDR3 contains 12 residues. V shed 4 bases and J shed 7 bases, with 8 bases lying between them. This CDR3 is CASSGTRQPQHF. CDR3 coding DNA: TGTGCCAGCAGTGGGACGCGGCAGCCCCAGCATTTT.

The J gene is TRBJ2-7, the V gene TRBV5-6; TRBD2 is a possible D gene (5 bases). The V end lost 0 bases, the J end lost 4 bases, and 17 bases lay between the germline ends. The CDR3 sequence is 16 residues long. Germline values: CDR1 SGHDT, CDR2 YYEEEE. CDR3 sequence (DNA): TGTGCCAGCAGCTTGGGTCGGACTCTCCGCTTATACGAGCAGTACTTC. This gives the protein CASSLGRTLRLYEQYF.

The chain has TRBV4-3 and TRBJ1-5; 7 nucleotides line up with TRBD1. The CDR3 sequence is 18 residues long. CDR1 and CDR2 (germline): LGHNA, YSLEER. J was trimmed by 6 bases and V by 0 bases; bases with no gene match: 14. The CDR3, as DNA: TGCGCCAGCAGCCAAGAATTGTGGGTGACAGGGAGGGGTCAGCCCCAGCATTTT. It yields the protein CASSQELWVTGRGQPQHF.

The chain has TRBV5-1 and TRBJ2-1; 9 bases match TRBD2. The CDR3 spans 13 residues. CDR1 and CDR2 from the germline V gene are SGHRS and YFSETQ. V lost 7 bases, J lost 3 bases, and 2 bases stayed unmatched. The CDR3 DNA follows: TGCGCCAGCGGAGCGGGAGGCTACAATGAGCAGTTCTTC. This translates into CASGAGGYNEQFF.

The table lists this clone with a count of one. V is TRBV2 and J is TRBJ2-1; the match to TRBD1 covers 9 bases. The length of the CDR3 is 16 residues. V lost 5 bases and J lost 2; bases outside the gene matches: 7. Germline V CDR1 and CDR2: SNHLY, FYNNEI. The CDR3 loop reads CASSSGTGWAYNEQFF. CDR3 DNA: TGTGCCAGCAGTTCCGGGACAGGGTGGGCCTACAATGAGCAGTTCTTC.

The J gene is TRBJ2-7, the V gene TRBV4-3; D perhaps matches TRBD1 (6 bases). Germline V gene lookup returns CDR1 LGHNA and CDR2 YSLEER. This CDR3 contains 15 residues. Trimming took off 0 bases at V and 6 bases at J, with 15 bases between the two ends. The CDR3 sequence is CASSQDRARGGEQYF. The CDR3, as DNA: TGCGCCAGCAGCCAAGATAGGGCCAGGGGTGGCGAGCAGTACTTC.

The chain employs TRBV7-9 and TRBJ2-3, with D unresolved. Trimming left V 5 bases short and J 6 bases short, with 9 bases between. CDR3 length: 12 residues. Looked up from germline, CDR1 is SEHNR and CDR2 is FQNEAQ (reference sequence). The DNA for the CDR3 is TGTGCCAGCAGCCCACTGTGGGATACGCAGTATTTT. Translation: CASSPLWDTQYF.

The V gene is TRBV29-1, the J gene TRBJ2-3; D is unresolved. Germline values: CDR1 SQVTM, CDR2 ANQGSEA. The ends were cut back, 3 bases at V and 2 bases at J, with 9 bases in the middle. The CDR3 covers 13 residues. The CDR3 sequence: CSVEGRYTDTQYF. CDR3 bases: TGCAGCGTTGAGGGCAGATACACAGATACGCAGTATTTT.